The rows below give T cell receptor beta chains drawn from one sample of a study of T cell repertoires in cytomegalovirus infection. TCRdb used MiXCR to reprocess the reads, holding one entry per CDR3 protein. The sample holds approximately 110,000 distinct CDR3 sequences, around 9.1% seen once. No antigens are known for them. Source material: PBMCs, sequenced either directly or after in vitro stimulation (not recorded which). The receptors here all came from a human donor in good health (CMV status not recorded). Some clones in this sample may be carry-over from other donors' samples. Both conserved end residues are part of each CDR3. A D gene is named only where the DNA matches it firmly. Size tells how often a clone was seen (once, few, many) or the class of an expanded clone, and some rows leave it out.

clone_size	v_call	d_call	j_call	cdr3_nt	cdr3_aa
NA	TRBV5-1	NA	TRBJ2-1	TGCGCCAGCAGCGAGTACGGACAGAGCTACAATGAGCAGTTCTTC	CASSEYGQSYNEQFF
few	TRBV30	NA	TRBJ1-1	TGTGCCCGAAATCATCGGTTGGGCACTGAAGCTTTCTTT	CARNHRLGTEAFF
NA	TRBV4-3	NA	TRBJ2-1	TGCGCCAGCAGCCAGCAATATCCGAATTACAATGAGCAGTTCTTC	CASSQQYPNYNEQFF
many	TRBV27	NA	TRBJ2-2	TGTGCCAGCAGTTTGTCCGTGAACACCGGGGAGCTGTTTTTT	CASSLSVNTGELFF
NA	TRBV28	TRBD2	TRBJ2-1	TGTGCCAGCAGTCCAATGGGCCTGGGGGGGAACAATGAGCAGTTCTTC	CASSPMGLGGNNEQFF
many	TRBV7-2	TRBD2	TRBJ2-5	TGTGCCAGCAGCCAGACTAGCGGGAGGGAAGAGACCCAGTACTTC	CASSQTSGREETQYF
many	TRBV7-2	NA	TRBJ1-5	TGTGCCAGCAGCTTATGGGCGACGGACAATCAGCCCCAGCATTTT	CASSLWATDNQPQHF
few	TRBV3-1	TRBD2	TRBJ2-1	TGTGCCAGCAGCCAAGATAAAGAACTAGCGTTATACAATGAGCAGTTCTTC	CASSQDKELALYNEQFF
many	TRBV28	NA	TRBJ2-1	TGTGCCAGCAGAGAGTGGGAAACGGGGGCATCGGGCAATGAGCAGTTCTTC	CASREWETGASGNEQFF
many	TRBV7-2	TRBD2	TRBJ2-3	TGTGCCATTAGCGGGAGTGCGACAGATACGCAGTATTTT	CAISGSATDTQYF
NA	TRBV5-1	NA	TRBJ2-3	TGCGCCAGCAGCTGGACCGAGACTAGTATCACAGATACGCAGTATTTT	CASSWTETSITDTQYF
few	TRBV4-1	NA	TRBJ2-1	TGCGCCAGCAGCCAAGGGTCACGGGGCTCCTACAATGAGCAGTTCTTC	CASSQGSRGSYNEQFF
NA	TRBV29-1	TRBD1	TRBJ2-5	TGCAGCGCCCACTCCAGGGGGCGCACGAAGACCCAGTACTTC	CSAHSRGRTKTQYF
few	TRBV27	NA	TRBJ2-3	TGTGCCAGCAGTTTATGGGGGGAGACGTGGGCCACAGATACGCAGTATTTT	CASSLWGETWATDTQYF
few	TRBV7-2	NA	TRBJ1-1	TGTGCCAGCAGCTTAGCGGGCGCGGGGAGGGCTGAAGCTTTCTTT	CASSLAGAGRAEAFF
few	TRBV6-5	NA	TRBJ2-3	TGTGCCAGCAGTTCCTTGGGTAGCCAAGATACGCAGTATTTT	CASSSLGSQDTQYF
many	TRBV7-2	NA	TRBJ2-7	TGTGCCAGCAGCTCAACAACCATACCCGGAGGCGAGCAGTACTTC	CASSSTTIPGGEQYF
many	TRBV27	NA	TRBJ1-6	TGTGCCAGCAGTTTAAAGTTCCTTATCTCCTATAATTCACCCCTCCACTTT	CASSLKFLISYNSPLHF
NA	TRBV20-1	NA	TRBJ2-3	TGCAGTGCTAGAGAGGGGACGGTGGCAGATACGCAGTATTTT	CSAREGTVADTQYF
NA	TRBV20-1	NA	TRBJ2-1	TGCAGTGCTAGAGATCGGCTAGCGTACAATGAGCAGTTCTTC	CSARDRLAYNEQFF
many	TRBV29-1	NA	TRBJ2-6	TGCAGCGTTGACGGGGTAGGGACATCCTCCTCTGGGGCCAACGTCCTGACTTTC	CSVDGVGTSSSGANVLTF
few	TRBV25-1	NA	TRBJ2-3	TGTGCCAGCAGTGTAGACAGCAAAAGAAGCACAGATACGCAGTATTTT	CASSVDSKRSTDTQYF
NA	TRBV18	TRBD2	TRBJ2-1	TGTGCCAGCTCACCCTCGGGCGGGCTAGCGGGACCTTCGAATGAGCAGTTCTTC	CASSPSGGLAGPSNEQFF
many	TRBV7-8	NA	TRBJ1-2	TGTGCCAGCAGCCGAGAGAGTAGAACCTATGGCTACACCTTC	CASSRESRTYGYTF
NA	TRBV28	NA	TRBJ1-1	TGTGCCAGCAGTCCCCCCGGCACTGAAGCTTTCTTT	CASSPPGTEAFF
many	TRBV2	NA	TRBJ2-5	TGTGCCAGCACCCGGGGGCAAGAGACCCAGTACTTC	CASTRGQETQYF
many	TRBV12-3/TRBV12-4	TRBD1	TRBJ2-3	TGTGCCAGCAGCCGGGACAGGGGATCAGATACGCAGTATTTT	CASSRDRGSDTQYF
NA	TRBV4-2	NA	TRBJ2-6	TGTGCCAGCAGCCAAGAACGGCGCTCTGGGGCCAACGTCCTGACTTTC	CASSQERRSGANVLTF
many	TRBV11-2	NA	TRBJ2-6	TGTGCCAGCAGCCCCTACTTGGGTGCCACTGGGGCCAACGTCCTGACTTTC	CASSPYLGATGANVLTF
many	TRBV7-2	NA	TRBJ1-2	TGTGCCAGCAGCTTACCGGGGACCTATGGCTACACCTTC	CASSLPGTYGYTF
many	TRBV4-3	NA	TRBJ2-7	TGCGCCAGCAGCCCCACGTCTGGGTTCGGGGACGAGCAGTACTTC	CASSPTSGFGDEQYF
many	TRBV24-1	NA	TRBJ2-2	TGTGCCACCAGTGATTTGCGAGACACCGGGGAGCTGTTTTTT	CATSDLRDTGELFF
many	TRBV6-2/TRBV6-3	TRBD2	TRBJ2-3	TGTGCCAGCAGTTTCGCGGGAGAGGTTACGCAGTATTTT	CASSFAGEVTQYF
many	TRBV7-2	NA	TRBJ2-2	TGTGCCAGCAGCTTCGCATCCTTAAACACCGGGGAGCTGTTTTTT	CASSFASLNTGELFF
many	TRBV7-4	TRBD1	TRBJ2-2	TGTGCCAGCAGCCGACAGGGGAACACCGGGGAGCTGTTTTTT	CASSRQGNTGELFF
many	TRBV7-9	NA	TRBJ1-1	TGTGCCAGCAGCTTAGGGGGCGTGGGGTTGTACACTGAAGCTTTCTTT	CASSLGGVGLYTEAFF
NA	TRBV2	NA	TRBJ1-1	TGTGCCAGCAGCCCGAGGACAGATTACACTGAAGCTTTCTTT	CASSPRTDYTEAFF
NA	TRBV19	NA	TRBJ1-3	TGTGCCAGTAGTTTCTCTGGAAACACCATATATTTT	CASSFSGNTIYF
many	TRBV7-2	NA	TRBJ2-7	TGTGCCAGCAGCTTCGGGGTAAGGTACGAGCAGTACTTC	CASSFGVRYEQYF